These T cell receptor beta chains were read from a single sample in a study of technical replicates of blood from several donors. TCRdb keeps only in-frame clones here, not all; method: immunoSEQ multiplex PCR. This sample yields over 60,000 clones, of which 93% are seen a single time; 0.2% to 0.3% belongs to the top ten. Sequencing used T cells isolated from PBMCs. These TCRs come from a human donor in good health. The CDR3 runs from the conserved cysteine through the conserved F or W. D genes are given only for firm matches. The size of a clone is reported for some rows only, either as once, few or many, or as a class for expanded clones.

>TRBV5-5|-|-|TRBJ1-1
CASTGGAHMNTEAFF
TGTGCCAGCACTGGGGGGGCACACATGAACACTGAAGCTTTCTTT
>TRBV5-1|-|TRBD1|TRBJ1-1
CASSAGDREVAEAFF
TGCGCCAGCAGCGCGGGGGACAGGGAAGTGGCTGAAGCTTTCTTT
>TRBV6-5|-|-|TRBJ2-1
CASSYTGNPNYNEQFF
TGTGCCAGCAGTTACACGGGTAACCCAAACTACAATGAGCAGTTCTTC
>TRBV2|-|-|TRBJ2-1
CASEGGWDRHHNEQFF
TGTGCCAGCGAGGGGGGTTGGGACAGACACCACAATGAGCAGTTCTTC
>TRBV5-4|-|TRBD2|TRBJ2-1
CASSLTGTSSYNEQFF
TGTGCCAGCAGTTTAACCGGGACTAGTTCCTACAATGAGCAGTTCTTC
>TRBV7-6|-|-|TRBJ1-3
CASSPQQGAIYF
TGTGCCAGCAGCCCTCAACAGGGCGCCATATATTTT
>TRBV4-1|-|-|TRBJ2-5
CASSQWASTTETQYF
TGCGCCAGCAGCCAATGGGCCTCTACGACGGAGACCCAGTACTTC
>TRBV10-3|-|-|TRBJ1-1
CAISAMNTEAFF
TGTGCCATCAGTGCCATGAACACTGAAGCTTTCTTT
>TRBV28|-|-|TRBJ2-1
CASSFELNEQFF
TGTGCCAGCAGTTTCGAGCTTAATGAGCAGTTCTTC
>TRBV7-9|-|TRBD1|TRBJ1-2
CASSSNRGNGYTF
TGTGCCAGCAGCTCAAACAGGGGTAATGGCTACACCTTC
>TRBV9|-|TRBD2|TRBJ2-3
CASSISGGAPTDTQYF
TGTGCCAGCAGCATAAGCGGGGGCGCACCCACAGATACGCAGTATTTT
>TRBV5-1|-|-|TRBJ1-3
CASSLGRGTGNTIYF
TGCGCCAGCAGTCTAGGCAGGGGAACCGGAAACACCATATATTTT
>TRBV20-1|-|-|TRBJ1-1
CSARDGRGAFF
TGCAGTGCTAGAGATGGAAGGGGAGCTTTCTTT
>TRBV6-5|-|TRBD1|TRBJ1-4
CASSYLTGRNEKLFF
TGTGCCAGCAGTTACTTGACAGGGCGGAATGAAAAACTGTTTTTT
>TRBV6-5|-|-|TRBJ1-2
CASSRKLQGFGGYTF
TGTGCCAGCAGTCGAAAACTCCAGGGTTTCGGTGGCTACACCTTC
>TRBV10-1|-|-|TRBJ2-4
CASSEAMGAQAKNIQYF
TGCGCCAGCAGTGAGGCCATGGGGGCTCAAGCCAAAAACATTCAGTACTTC
>TRBV27|-|-|TRBJ2-4
CASSSTVGREVNIQYF
TGTGCCAGCAGTTCCACGGTCGGCAGGGAAGTAAACATTCAGTACTTC
>TRBV11-2|once|-|TRBJ2-2
CASSLEATGELFF
TGTGCCAGCAGCTTAGAAGCCACCGGGGAGCTGTTTTTT
>TRBV10-3|few|TRBD1|TRBJ1-2
CAIRGQEPYGYTF
TGTGCCATCAGGGGACAGGAACCCTATGGCTACACCTTC
>TRBV5-6|-|-|TRBJ2-7
CASSPTGSYEQYF
TGTGCCAGCAGCCCGACAGGTAGCTACGAGCAGTACTTC
>TRBV27|-|TRBD1|TRBJ1-4
CASSLGQGREKLFF
TGTGCCAGCAGTCTAGGACAGGGTCGGGAAAAACTGTTTTTT
>TRBV15|-|-|TRBJ2-7
CATSRDRVSSYEQYF
TGTGCCACCAGCAGAGACAGGGTGAGCTCCTACGAGCAGTACTTC
>TRBV5-1|-|-|TRBJ1-2
CASSLGGTGYGYTF
TGCGCCAGCAGCTTGGGCGGCACAGGCTATGGCTACACCTTC
>TRBV30|-|-|TRBJ2-7
CAWGSPSSYEQYF
TGTGCCTGGGGGAGTCCCAGCTCCTACGAGCAGTACTTC
>TRBV5-6|-|-|TRBJ1-1
CASSLGGNTEAFF
TGTGCCAGCTCCCTGGGGGGGAACACTGAAGCTTTCTTT
>TRBV10-1|-|TRBD2|TRBJ2-1
CASSELLGGRVNEQFF
TGCGCCAGCAGTGAGTTATTGGGAGGGAGGGTCAATGAGCAGTTCTTC
>TRBV2|-|-|TRBJ1-5
CASSERTNQPQHF
TGTGCCAGCAGTGAAAGGACAAATCAGCCCCAGCATTTT
>TRBV21-1|-|-|TRBJ1-5
CASTRGDRAPLFGNQPQHF
TGTGCCAGCACTCGAGGGGACAGGGCCCCCCTGTTCGGCAATCAGCCCCAGCATTTT
>TRBV5-4|-|TRBD1|TRBJ1-2
CASSLAAGGNDGYTF
TGTGCCAGCAGCTTGGCCGCAGGGGGCAATGATGGCTACACCTTC
>TRBV11-2|-|-|TRBJ1-2
CASTPPESYGYTF
TGTGCCAGCACCCCCCCCGAGAGCTATGGCTACACCTTC
>TRBV5-4|-|TRBD1|TRBJ1-6
CASSLVLGTGTSSLHF
TGTGCCAGCAGCTTGGTTCTTGGGACAGGGACTTCATCCCTCCACTTT
>TRBV19|-|-|TRBJ1-5
CASSWSNNQPQHF
TGTGCCAGTAGTTGGAGTAACAATCAGCCCCAGCATTTT
>TRBV6-6|-|-|TRBJ1-2
CASSYSNSLYGYTF
TGTGCCAGCAGTTACTCGAACAGCCTCTATGGCTACACCTTC
>TRBV6-1|-|-|TRBJ2-7
CASTNSRAPAEEQYF
TGTGCCAGCACAAACTCCAGGGCCCCCGCTGAAGAGCAGTACTTC
>TRBV7-9|-|-|TRBJ2-5
CASSLVSFGYRETQYF
TGTGCCAGCAGCTTAGTATCATTCGGGTATCGAGAGACCCAGTACTTC
>TRBV30|-|-|TRBJ2-7
CAWSPPRRRDAYEQYF
TGTGCCTGGAGTCCCCCGAGACGGCGGGACGCCTACGAGCAGTACTTC